The 19 T cell receptor beta chains listed next were all sequenced from one sample in a study of T cell responses to AZD1222 COVID-19 vaccine. Measured with immunoSEQ multiplex PCR; TCRdb has only the in-frame clones, and not every one. The sample lists fewer than 180,000 clones, roughly 94% occurring once. Here the sequenced sample was peripheral blood, taken on day 0 of AZD1222 vaccination. These receptors all stem from an adult in good health.

This CDR3 is CASSLAGSLYNEQFF. The CDR3 nucleotides are TGCGCCAGCAGCTTGGCGGGAAGTCTCTACAATGAGCAGTTCTTC. The gene calls are TRBV5-1 and TRBJ2-1, with D maybe TRBD2 (5 bases). Germline V gene lookup returns CDR1 SGHRS and CDR2 YFSETQ. V was trimmed by 0 bases and J by 3 bases, leaving 10 bases between them. The CDR3 sequence is 15 residues long.

The chain combines TRBV3-1 (or the pseudogene TRBV3-2) with TRBJ2-3; 11 bases are a match to TRBD2. The CDR3 consists of 19 residues. Trimming took 4 bases from V and 6 from J; bases not matched to a gene: 18. Germline V CDR1 and CDR2: LGHDT, YNNKEL (reference sequence). CDR3 in amino acids: CASSRIPGSSGRPQDTQYF. The CDR3 nucleotides read TGTGCCAGCAGCCGCATTCCCGGATCTAGCGGGAGGCCGCAGGATACGCAGTATTTT.

The genes are TRBV5-6 and TRBJ2-2; D call uncertain. Germline V CDR1 and CDR2: SGHDT, YYEEEE. Trimming left V 0 bases short and J 0 bases short, with 3 bases between. The length of the CDR3 is 14 residues. As DNA, the CDR3 is TGTGCCAGCAGCTTGGCGGCGAACACCGGGGAGCTGTTTTTT. This encodes CASSLAANTGELFF.

The rearrangement uses TRBV12-3 or TRBV12-4 and TRBJ1-1; TRBD1 might be the D (5 bases). There are 13 residues in the CDR3. Deletions cut 5 bases from V and 5 bases from J, with 12 bases between. The CDR3 is CASSLTEGTEAFF. DNA for the CDR3: TGTGCCAGCAGTCTGACAGAGGGGACTGAAGCTTTCTTT.

Comment on this clone: Within the sample, other DNA sequences also encode this same CDR3. V is TRBV3-1 (or the pseudogene TRBV3-2) and J is TRBJ1-3; possibly TRBD1 for D (5 bases). CDR3 length: 14 residues. CDR1 LGHDT and CDR2 YNNKEL come from the germline V gene (reference sequence). Trimming stripped 2 bases from V and 4 bases from J, with 9 bases between. CDR3 nucleotide sequence: TGTGCCAGCAGCCAACAGGGAGCCGGAAACACCATATATTTT. It encodes CASSQQGAGNTIYF.

The chain combines TRBV5-1 with TRBJ1-1; 9 nucleotides line up with TRBD1. V lost 3 bases, J lost 4 bases, and 4 bases stayed unmatched. The germline V gene encodes CDR1 SGHRS and CDR2 YFSETQ. This CDR3 is built from 14 residues. CDR3 sequence: CASSWGQGTTEAFF. The CDR3 DNA is TGCGCCAGCAGCTGGGGACAGGGAACCACTGAAGCTTTCTTT.

The CDR3, as DNA: TGTGCCTGGAGTGTTTCGGGACAGTGGGCAGGGAAGCCCCAGCATTTT. The encoded protein is CAWSVSGQWAGKPQHF. V usage is TRBV30 and J usage is TRBJ1-5, with 7 bases lining up with TRBD1. Germline trimming cut 0 bases from V and 8 bases from J; bases unmatched to any gene: 13. CDR1 GTSNPN and CDR2 SVGIG come from the germline V gene (reference sequence). The CDR3 consists of 16 residues.

The chain carries TRBV5-4 and TRBJ1-1; D call uncertain. The V and J ends lost 0 bases and 7 bases respectively, with 7 bases between them. This CDR3 is 12 amino acids long. Germline CDR1 is SGHNT and CDR2 is YYREEE (reference sequence). CDR3: CASSLAGGEAFF. The CDR3 DNA reads as TGTGCCAGCAGCTTGGCTGGTGGTGAAGCTTTCTTT.

V is TRBV7-9 and J is TRBJ1-4; TRBD1 aligns across 8 bases. The CDR3 length is 16 residues. Looked up from germline, CDR1 is SEHNR and CDR2 is FQNEAQ (reference sequence). V was pared by 6 bases and J by 4 bases, with 10 bases of the junction left unmatched. CDR3 residues: CASSRTGSLLNEKLFF. In DNA form, the CDR3 reads TGTGCCAGCAGTCGGACAGGGTCCCTACTTAATGAAAAACTGTTTTTT.

The V call is TRBV6-2 or TRBV6-3, the J call TRBJ1-4; maybe TRBD1 (5 bases). Germline V CDR1 and CDR2: MNHEY, SVGEGT. CDR3 length equals 14 residues. With 5 bases removed from V and 8 bases from J, the gap between germline ends came to 15 bases. CDR3 in amino acids: CASSEQGRGEKLFF. The CDR3 nucleotides read TGTGCCAGCAGTGAGCAGGGAAGAGGAGAAAAACTGTTTTTT.

J is TRBJ1-2 and V is TRBV20-1, with D unclear. V lost 4 bases, J lost 8 bases, and 5 bases lay in between. CDR1 DFQATT and CDR2 SNEGSKA come from the germline V gene (reference sequence). CDR3 size: 9 residues. Written as DNA, the CDR3 is TGCAGTGCTATTACAGGCTACACCTTC. Its protein product is CSAITGYTF.

This rearrangement joins TRBV5-6 to TRBJ1-4; D is undetermined. Germline loops: CDR1 SGHDT, CDR2 YYEEEE. The CDR3 contains 16 residues. The V gene lost 2 bases and the J gene lost 6 bases, with 17 bases spanning the gap. The CDR3 is CASSFPAGGLYEKLFF. CDR3 sequence (DNA): TGTGCCAGCAGCTTCCCGGCTGGCGGATTATATGAAAAACTGTTTTTT.

The chain couples TRBV4-3 to TRBJ1-2; 7 positions match TRBD1. The CDR3 runs to 17 residues. The germline V gene encodes CDR1 LGHNA and CDR2 YSLEER. The ends lost 0 bases at V and 4 bases at J; junction bases unmatched: 11. The CDR3 sequence: CASSQEIIGGAGYGYTF. CDR3 DNA sequence: TGCGCCAGCAGCCAAGAGATTATAGGGGGCGCAGGCTATGGCTACACCTTC.

The chain uses TRBV7-2 and TRBJ1-2; 7 bases map to TRBD1. The V and J ends lost 9 bases and 8 bases, in that order; junction bases with no gene match: 12. Germline V lookup: CDR1 SGHTA, CDR2 FQGNSA. The CDR3 runs 13 residues. CDR3 region: CASDLPPGQGYTF. CDR3 nucleotide sequence: TGTGCCAGTGACTTGCCCCCGGGACAGGGCTACACCTTC.

This clone was counted a few times. The chain carries TRBV6-1 and TRBJ1-6; D remains ambiguous. V was cut by 2 bases and J by 8 bases, with 16 bases left in between. Looked up from germline, CDR1 is MNHNS and CDR2 is SASEGT. This CDR3 has 16 residues. Written as DNA, the CDR3 is TGTGCCAGCAGTGAACCCCCTGACTCCACGGATTCACCCCTCCACTTT. Translated, it gives CASSEPPDSTDSPLHF.

This CDR3 is CASSYKPQHF. The CDR3 nucleotides are TGTGCCAGCAGTTACAAGCCCCAGCATTTT. This chain connects TRBV6-5 to TRBJ1-5; D unclear. The CDR3 contains 10 residues. The ends were cut back, 2 bases at V and 8 bases at J, with 1 base in the middle. From germline, CDR1 is MNHEY and CDR2 SVGAGI.

J is TRBJ1-5 and V is TRBV6-5, with D perhaps TRBD1 (6 bases). The CDR3 covers 14 residues. Per the germline V gene, CDR1 is MNHEY and CDR2 is SVGAGI. The ends were cut back, 6 bases at V and 1 base at J, with 10 bases in the middle. CDR3 nucleotides: TGTGCCAGCAGACAGGGCTTAAGCAATCAGCCCCAGCATTTT. Its protein is CASRQGLSNQPQHF.

This clone has just a few counts. This rearrangement joins TRBV6-5 to TRBJ2-3; no reliable D call. CDR1 is MNHEY and CDR2 is SVGAGI in the germline V gene. The CDR3 has 12 residues. Between the trimmed V and J ends, which lost 8 bases and 3 bases, there was a span of 9 bases. The CDR3 region is CASSLITDTQYF. The CDR3 DNA reads TGTGCCAGCTCTCTAATTACAGATACGCAGTATTTT.

CDR3 bases: TGTGCCAGGAGGGACAGGTTGGAAAAACTGTTTTTT. Its translation is CARRDRLEKLFF. This chain joins TRBV7-9 and TRBJ1-4, with 8 bases identical to TRBD1. The length of the CDR3 is 12 residues. Germline V gene data show CDR1 as SEHNR and CDR2 as FQNEAQ (reference sequence). Unmatched junction bases numbered 5, after V lost 9 bases and J lost 8 bases.